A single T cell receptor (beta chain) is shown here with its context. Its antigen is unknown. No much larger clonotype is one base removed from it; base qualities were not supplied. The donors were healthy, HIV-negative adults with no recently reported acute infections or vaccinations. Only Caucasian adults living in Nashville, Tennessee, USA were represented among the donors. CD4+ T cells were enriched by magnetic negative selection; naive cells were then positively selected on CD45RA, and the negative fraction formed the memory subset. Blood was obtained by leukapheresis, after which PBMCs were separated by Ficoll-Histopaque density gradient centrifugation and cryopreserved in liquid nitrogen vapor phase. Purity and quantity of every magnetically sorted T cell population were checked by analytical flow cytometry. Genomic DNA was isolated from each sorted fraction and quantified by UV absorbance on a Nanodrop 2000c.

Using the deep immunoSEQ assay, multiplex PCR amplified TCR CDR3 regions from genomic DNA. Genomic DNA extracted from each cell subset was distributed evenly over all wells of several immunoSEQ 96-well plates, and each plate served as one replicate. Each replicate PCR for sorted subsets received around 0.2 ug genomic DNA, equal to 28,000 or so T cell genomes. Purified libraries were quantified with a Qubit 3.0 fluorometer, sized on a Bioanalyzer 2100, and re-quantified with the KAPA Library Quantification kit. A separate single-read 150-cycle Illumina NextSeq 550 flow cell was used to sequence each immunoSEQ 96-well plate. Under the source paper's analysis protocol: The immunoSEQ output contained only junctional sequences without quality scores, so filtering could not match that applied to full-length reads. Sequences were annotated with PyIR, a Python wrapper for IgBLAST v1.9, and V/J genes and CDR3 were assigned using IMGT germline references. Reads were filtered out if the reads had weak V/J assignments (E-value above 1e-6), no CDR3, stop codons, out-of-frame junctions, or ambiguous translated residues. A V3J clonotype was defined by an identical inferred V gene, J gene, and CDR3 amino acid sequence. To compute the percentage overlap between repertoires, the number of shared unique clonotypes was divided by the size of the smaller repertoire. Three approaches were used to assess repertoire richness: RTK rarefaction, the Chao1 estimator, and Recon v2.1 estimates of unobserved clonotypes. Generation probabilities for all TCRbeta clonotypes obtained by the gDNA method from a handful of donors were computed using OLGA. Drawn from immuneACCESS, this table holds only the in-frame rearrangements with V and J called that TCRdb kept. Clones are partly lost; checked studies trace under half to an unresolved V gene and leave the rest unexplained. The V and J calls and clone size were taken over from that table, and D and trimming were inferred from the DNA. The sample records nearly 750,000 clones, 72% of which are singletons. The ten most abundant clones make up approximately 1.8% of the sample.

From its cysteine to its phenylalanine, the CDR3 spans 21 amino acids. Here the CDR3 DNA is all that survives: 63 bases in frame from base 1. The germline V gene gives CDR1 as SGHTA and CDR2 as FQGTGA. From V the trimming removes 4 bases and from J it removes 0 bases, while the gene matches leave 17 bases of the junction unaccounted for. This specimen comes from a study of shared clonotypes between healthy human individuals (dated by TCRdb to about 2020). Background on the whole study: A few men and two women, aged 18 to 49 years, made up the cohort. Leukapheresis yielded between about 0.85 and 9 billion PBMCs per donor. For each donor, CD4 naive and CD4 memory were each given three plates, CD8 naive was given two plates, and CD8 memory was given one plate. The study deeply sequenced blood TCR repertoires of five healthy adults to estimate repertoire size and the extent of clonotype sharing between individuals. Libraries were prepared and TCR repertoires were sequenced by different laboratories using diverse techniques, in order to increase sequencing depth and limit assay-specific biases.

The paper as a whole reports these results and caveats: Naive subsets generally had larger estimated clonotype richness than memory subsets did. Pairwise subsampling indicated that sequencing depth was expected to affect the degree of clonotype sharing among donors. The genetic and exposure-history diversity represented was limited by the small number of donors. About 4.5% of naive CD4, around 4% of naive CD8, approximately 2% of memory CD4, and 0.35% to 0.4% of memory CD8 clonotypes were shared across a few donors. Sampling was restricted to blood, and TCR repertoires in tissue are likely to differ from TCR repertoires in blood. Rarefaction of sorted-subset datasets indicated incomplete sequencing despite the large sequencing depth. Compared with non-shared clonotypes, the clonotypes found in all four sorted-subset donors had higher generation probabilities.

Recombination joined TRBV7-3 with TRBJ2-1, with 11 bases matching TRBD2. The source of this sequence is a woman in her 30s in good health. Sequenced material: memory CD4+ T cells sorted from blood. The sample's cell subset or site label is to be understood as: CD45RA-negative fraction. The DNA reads TGTGCCAGCAGCTCCGGGCCGGGACTAGCGGATAAAAAGAGCTCCTACAATGAGCAGTTCTTC. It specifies CASSSGPGLADKKSSYNEQFF.